The rows below give T cell receptor beta chains drawn from one sample of a study of cytomegalovirus exposure and HLA in healthy donors. Sequencing used immunoSEQ multiplex PCR; TCRdb keeps in-frame clones, though not all of them. This sample has some 140,000 clones, with under 85% found just once. The sequenced material came from PBMCs. Receptors were obtained from a young man in good health and CMV-seronegative. Each CDR3 is given with its conserved first and last residue. Fields, in order: D gene, J gene, V gene, clone size, CDR3 DNA, CDR3 protein. The D gene is left open where the match is weak. Some rows have no size entry. The others give once, few or many, or a class for an expanded clone.

TRBD1	TRBJ1-2	TRBV2	once	TGTGCCAGCAGTGATGGACAGGGGGAGAATGGCTACACCTTC	CASSDGQGENGYTF
TRBD1	TRBJ2-1	TRBV5-6	NA	TGTGCCAGCAGCTCGACAGGGGGCAATGAGCAGTTCTTC	CASSSTGGNEQFF
NA	TRBJ1-2	TRBV6-5	NA	TGTGCCAGCAGTACGACAGGCCTATATGGCTACACCTTC	CASSTTGLYGYTF
NA	TRBJ1-3	TRBV5-1	NA	TGCGCCAGCAGCCCGCGGGCGGACTCTGGAAACACCATATATTTT	CASSPRADSGNTIYF
TRBD1	TRBJ1-6	TRBV4-1	NA	TGCGCCAGCAGCCAAGGACAGGGGGCGCGAAATTCACCCCTCCACTTT	CASSQGQGARNSPLHF
TRBD1	TRBJ1-4	TRBV7-9	NA	TGTGCCAGCAGCCAGACAGGGGGCACTGAAAAATTGTTTTTT	CASSQTGGTEKLFF
NA	TRBJ2-7	TRBV2	NA	TGTGCCAGCAGTGCGGTCTACGAGCAGTACTTC	CASSAVYEQYF
NA	TRBJ2-7	TRBV4-2	NA	TGTGCCAGCAGCCAAGAGGGACTTACTGGATACGAGCAGTACTTC	CASSQEGLTGYEQYF
TRBD2	TRBJ2-3	TRBV2	few	TGTGCCAGCAGTACTGGACTAGCGGGGGGCACAGATACGCAGTATTTT	CASSTGLAGGTDTQYF
TRBD2	TRBJ2-2	TRBV19	NA	TGTGCCAGTAGAACTAGCGGGGGGGTTAACACCGGGGAGCTGTTTTTT	CASRTSGGVNTGELFF
TRBD2	TRBJ2-4	TRBV6-1	NA	TGTGCCAGCAGTGAGGCTAGCGGGGGGTTCGACAGTCAGTACTTC	CASSEASGGFDSQYF
NA	TRBJ2-3	TRBV6-5	NA	TGTGCCAGCAGTTACAGTGGGGGCCGGGCAGATACGCAGTATTTT	CASSYSGGRADTQYF
TRBD1	TRBJ2-7	TRBV9	NA	TGTGCCAGCAGCGTAGCTCCGAGGGACAGGGGGAGCCTCTCCTACGAGCAGTACTTC	CASSVAPRDRGSLSYEQYF
NA	TRBJ1-1	TRBV6-6	few	TGTGCCAGCAGCCAGGGTAGAGCTTTCTTT	CASSQGRAFF
NA	TRBJ1-2	TRBV9	NA	TGTGCCAGCAGCGTAGGGCCGAATTCTTATGGCTACACCTTC	CASSVGPNSYGYTF
NA	TRBJ2-7	TRBV7-2	NA	TGTGCCAGCAGCCCAGGGGAGGGGTTCTACGAGCAGTACTTC	CASSPGEGFYEQYF
NA	TRBJ2-6	TRBV5-1	once	TGCGCCAGCAGCTCCTCCGAGACAAGGATCTCTGGGGCCAACGGCCTGACTTTC	CASSSSETRISGANGLTF
TRBD1	TRBJ1-5	TRBV19	NA	TGTGCCAGTAGTCAAGCTCTCGGGACAGTAACCTATCAGCCCCAGCATTTT	CASSQALGTVTYQPQHF
TRBD1	TRBJ2-5	TRBV11-2	few	TGTGCCAGCAGCTTATATGGGACAGGGACCCAAGAGACCCAGTACTTC	CASSLYGTGTQETQYF
TRBD2	TRBJ2-2	TRBV4-1	NA	TGCGCCAGCAGCCAAGAGTGGGGTCTAGCGGGGGGGCCAGACACCGGGGAGCTGTTTTTT	CASSQEWGLAGGPDTGELFF
TRBD1	TRBJ2-7	TRBV4-1	NA	TGCGCCAGCAGCCAGGCGAAATCCGGGACAGGGAGGAATTGGAACTCCTACGAGCAGTACTTC	CASSQAKSGTGRNWNSYEQYF
NA	TRBJ1-5	TRBV2	NA	TGTGCCAGCAAAGACCGGGGAAACAGGGATCAGCCCCAGCATTTT	CASKDRGNRDQPQHF
NA	TRBJ1-1	TRBV6-1	NA	TGTGCCTCCAAGGAGTACCACCTGTACCACACTGAAGCTTTCTTT	CASKEYHLYHTEAFF
NA	TRBJ1-2	TRBV10-3	NA	TGTGCCATCAGAGATAACGACAGATTAAACTATGGCTACACCTTC	CAIRDNDRLNYGYTF
NA	TRBJ1-2	TRBV5-4	NA	TGTGCCAGCAGCTTGACAGGCAATGGCTACACCTTC	CASSLTGNGYTF
NA	TRBJ1-1	TRBV6-6	NA	TGTGCCAGCACCAACGGGGTTTTGGGCACTGAAGCTTTCTTT	CASTNGVLGTEAFF
NA	TRBJ1-1	TRBV19	NA	TGTGCCAGTAGTATGATCCAGGGCACTGAAGCTTTCTTT	CASSMIQGTEAFF
TRBD1	TRBJ2-1	TRBV27	NA	TGTGCCAGCAGTTTGGAGGGACAGGGGATATACAATGAGCAGTTCTTC	CASSLEGQGIYNEQFF
NA	TRBJ2-7	TRBV19	NA	TGTGCCAGTAGTATAGGGACAGCGGTTCTCTACGAGCAGTACTTC	CASSIGTAVLYEQYF
TRBD1	TRBJ1-4	TRBV19	NA	TGTGCCAGTAGTCCCCGGACAGGTGTGGAAACTAATGAAAAACTGTTTTTT	CASSPRTGVETNEKLFF
NA	TRBJ2-6	TRBV9	NA	TGTGCCAGCAGCGTTGACAGGTTCTCTGGGGCCAACGTCCTGACTTTC	CASSVDRFSGANVLTF
TRBD1	TRBJ2-2	TRBV25-1	NA	TGTGCCAGCAGTGGGCGAACAGGGGGCTGGGACACCGGGGAGCTGTTTTTT	CASSGRTGGWDTGELFF
NA	TRBJ2-3	TRBV5-6	once	TGTGCCAGCAGCCGGAGGGGCTCAGATACGCAGTATTTT	CASSRRGSDTQYF
NA	TRBJ1-1	TRBV4-1	NA	TGCGCCAGCAGCCACACCCCTACAGGGCAGAATATTGAAGCTTTCTTT	CASSHTPTGQNIEAFF
TRBD1	TRBJ1-1	TRBV28	NA	TGTGCCAGCAGTTCCCCGGGGACAGCTGAAGCTTTCTTT	CASSSPGTAEAFF
TRBD1	TRBJ1-2	TRBV5-1	once	TGCGCCAGCAGCTTGGCGGGACAGGGGGGCTATGGCTACACCTTC	CASSLAGQGGYGYTF
TRBD1	TRBJ2-7	TRBV30	NA	TGTGCCTGGAGTTTAATGACAGGGATAATCTACGAGCAGTACTTC	CAWSLMTGIIYEQYF
NA	TRBJ1-1	TRBV29-1	NA	TGCAGCGTCAGAGATGAAGTTACAGGGACGAAGAACACTGAAGCTTTCTTT	CSVRDEVTGTKNTEAFF
TRBD1	TRBJ2-1	TRBV5-1	NA	TGCGCCAGCAGCTTGGGGGACAGGGACAATGAGCAGTTCTTC	CASSLGDRDNEQFF
NA	TRBJ2-3	TRBV11-3	NA	TGTGCCAGCAGCTTAGTTCCCGCAGATACGCAGTATTTT	CASSLVPADTQYF